A single T cell receptor (beta chain) is shown here with its context. Its specificity is not known. The CDR3 is 13 amino acids. CDR1 and CDR2 from the germline V gene are SGHRS and YFSETQ. Trimming cost V 0 bases and J 9 bases, with 11 bases left between them. The data derive from a study of T-cell reconstitution after alpha-beta-depleted transplantation in children. Study-wide results and caveats: In some patients, recipient T cells and intrathymic progenitors surviving conditioning explained high day-60 diversity. T-cell counts and diversity were attributed mostly to newly produced T cells one year after transplant. Roughly two months post-transplant, alpha-beta T cells reportedly originated from several hundred graft clones that had expanded.

Unique molecular identifiers were incorporated when the TCRbeta library was constructed. A single record per CDR3 protein comes from TCRdb applying MiXCR to the PCR reads. The profile shows 500,000 to 600,000 distinct CDR3 sequences, 25% to 30% of them singletons. The source is a boy in the first two years of life with Wiskott-Aldrich syndrome, due to receive a stem cell transplant. The source was PBMCs, collected before TCRalphabeta/CD19-depleted stem cell transplant. This chain uses TRBV5-1 with TRBJ2-3, with D perhaps TRBD2 (6 bases). The CDR3 protein is CASSLEEGVTQYF. CDR3 DNA sequence: TGCGCCAGCAGCTTGGAGGAGGGAGTCACGCAGTATTTT.